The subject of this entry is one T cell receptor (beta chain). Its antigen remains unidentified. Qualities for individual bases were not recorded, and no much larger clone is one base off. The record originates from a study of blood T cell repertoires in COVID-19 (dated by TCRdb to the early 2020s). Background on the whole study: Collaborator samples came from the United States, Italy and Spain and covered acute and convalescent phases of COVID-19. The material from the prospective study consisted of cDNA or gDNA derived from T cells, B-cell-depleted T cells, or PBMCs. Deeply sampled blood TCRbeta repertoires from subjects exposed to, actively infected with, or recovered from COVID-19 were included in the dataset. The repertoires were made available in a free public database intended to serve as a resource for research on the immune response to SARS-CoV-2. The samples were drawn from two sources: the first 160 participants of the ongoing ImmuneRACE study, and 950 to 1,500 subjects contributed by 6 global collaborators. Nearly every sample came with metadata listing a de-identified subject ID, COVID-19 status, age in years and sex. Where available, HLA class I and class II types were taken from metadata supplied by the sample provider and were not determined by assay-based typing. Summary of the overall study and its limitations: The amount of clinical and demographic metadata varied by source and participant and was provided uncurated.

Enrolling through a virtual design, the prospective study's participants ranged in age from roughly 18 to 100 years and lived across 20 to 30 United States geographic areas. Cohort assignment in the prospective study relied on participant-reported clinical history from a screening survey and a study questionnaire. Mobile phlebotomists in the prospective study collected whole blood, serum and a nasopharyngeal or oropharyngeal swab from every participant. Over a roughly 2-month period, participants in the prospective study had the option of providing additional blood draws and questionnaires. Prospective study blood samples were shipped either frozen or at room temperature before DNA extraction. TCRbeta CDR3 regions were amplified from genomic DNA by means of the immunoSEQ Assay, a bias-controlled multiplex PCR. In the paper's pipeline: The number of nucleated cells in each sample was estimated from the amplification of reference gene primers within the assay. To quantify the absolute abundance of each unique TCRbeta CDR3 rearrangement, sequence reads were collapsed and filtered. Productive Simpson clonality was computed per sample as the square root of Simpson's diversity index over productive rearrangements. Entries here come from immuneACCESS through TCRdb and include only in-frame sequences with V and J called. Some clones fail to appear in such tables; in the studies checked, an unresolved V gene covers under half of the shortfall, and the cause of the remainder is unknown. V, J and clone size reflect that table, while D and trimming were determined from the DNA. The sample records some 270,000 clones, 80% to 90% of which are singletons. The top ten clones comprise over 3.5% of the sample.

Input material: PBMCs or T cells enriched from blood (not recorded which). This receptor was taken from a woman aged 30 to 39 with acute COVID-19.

The CDR3 reads as follows: CASSLREDAYNEQFF. The bases read TGTGCCAGTAGTCTACGGGAGGACGCCTACAATGAGCAGTTCTTC. The sequence links TRBV19 to TRBJ2-1, with 7 central nucleotides matching TRBD2. The germline V and J ends show losses of 5 bases and 2 bases respectively, and no gene match explains 6 bases of the junction. The CDR3 spans 15 residues, from the cysteine through the phenylalanine. Here the CDR3 DNA is all that survives: 45 bases in frame from base 1. CDR1 and CDR2 were assigned from the germline V gene (reference sequence) as LNHDA and SQIVND.